This entry describes one T cell receptor beta chain. Germline V gene lookup returns CDR1 MNHEY and CDR2 SMNVEV (reference sequence). V lost 2 bases to trimming and J lost 2 bases, with 3 bases between them. This CDR3 spans 13 amino acids. These data are taken from a study of blood T cell repertoires in COVID-19. Overall study context: Sites in the United States, Italy and Spain provided acute and convalescent COVID-19 samples. Nucleic acid was either cDNA or gDNA, and it came from T cells, B-cell-depleted T cells, or PBMCs.

Per the study methods: Amplified reference gene primers provided the basis for estimating nucleated cell counts. The protocol was immunoSEQ multiplex PCR, while the TCRdb copy is restricted to in-frame clones and leaves out a portion. The DNA was the basis for D and trimming; V, J and clone size are from that table. The table lists about 100,000 clones, 70% to 85% of them singletons. This TCR came from a woman in her sixties or seventies with acute or convalescent COVID-19. The V and J genes are TRBV27 and TRBJ2-2; D ambiguous. Material for sequencing was peripheral blood. The CDR3 DNA follows: TGTGCCAGCAGTTTACTAAACACCGGGGAGCTGTTTTTT. It yields the protein CASSLLNTGELFF.